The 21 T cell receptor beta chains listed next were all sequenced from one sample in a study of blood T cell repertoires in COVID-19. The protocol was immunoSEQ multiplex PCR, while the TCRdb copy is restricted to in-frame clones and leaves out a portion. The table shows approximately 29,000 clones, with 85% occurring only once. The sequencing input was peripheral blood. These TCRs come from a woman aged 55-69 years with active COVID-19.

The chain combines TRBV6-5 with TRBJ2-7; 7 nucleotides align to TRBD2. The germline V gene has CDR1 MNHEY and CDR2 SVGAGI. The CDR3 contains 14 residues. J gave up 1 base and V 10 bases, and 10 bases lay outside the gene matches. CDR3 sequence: CATRTTSVSYEQYF. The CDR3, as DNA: TGTGCCACCCGAACCACTAGCGTTTCCTACGAGCAGTACTTC.

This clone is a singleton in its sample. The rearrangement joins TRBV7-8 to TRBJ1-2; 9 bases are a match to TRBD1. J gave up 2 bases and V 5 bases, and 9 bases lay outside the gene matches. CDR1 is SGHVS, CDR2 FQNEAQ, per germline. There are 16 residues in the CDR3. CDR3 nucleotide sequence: TGTGCCAGCAGCGAATCTCCGGGACAGGGAAACTATGGCTACACCTTC. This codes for CASSESPGQGNYGYTF.

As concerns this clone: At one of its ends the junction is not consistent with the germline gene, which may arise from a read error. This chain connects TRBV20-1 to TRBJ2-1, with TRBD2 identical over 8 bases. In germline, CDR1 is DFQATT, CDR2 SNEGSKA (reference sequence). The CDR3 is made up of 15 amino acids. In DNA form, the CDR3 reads TGCAGTGCTAGTCCTAGCGGGCCTTCCTACAATAAGCAGTTCTTC. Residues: CSASPSGPSYNKQFF.

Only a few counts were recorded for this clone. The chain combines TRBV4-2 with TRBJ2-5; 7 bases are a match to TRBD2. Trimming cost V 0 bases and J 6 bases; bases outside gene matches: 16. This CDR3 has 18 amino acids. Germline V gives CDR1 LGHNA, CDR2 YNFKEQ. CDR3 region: CASSQEIGPGGPRQTQYF. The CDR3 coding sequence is TGTGCCAGCAGCCAAGAGATCGGACCGGGAGGACCGAGGCAGACCCAGTACTTC.

As DNA, the CDR3 is TGTGCCAGCAGCCCCGCAGGCAGGGGTAATGGCTACACCTTC. Translating it yields CASSPAGRGNGYTF. The V call is TRBV7-9, the J call TRBJ1-2; perhaps TRBD1 as D (6 bases). This CDR3 contains 14 residues. V was cut by 5 bases and J by 6 bases, with 16 bases left in between. Germline CDR1 reads SEHNR; CDR2 reads FQNEAQ (reference sequence).

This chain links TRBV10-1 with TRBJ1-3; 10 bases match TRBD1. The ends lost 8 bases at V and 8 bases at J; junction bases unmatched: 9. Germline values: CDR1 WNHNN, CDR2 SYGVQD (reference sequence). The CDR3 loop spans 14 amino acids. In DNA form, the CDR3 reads TGCGCCAGCCCAGAGGACAGGGGGGTTCACACCATATATTTT. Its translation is CASPEDRGVHTIYF.

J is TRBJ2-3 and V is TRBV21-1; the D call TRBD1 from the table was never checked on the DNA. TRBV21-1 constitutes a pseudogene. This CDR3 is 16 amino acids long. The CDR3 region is CASIDEQGAIEDTQYF. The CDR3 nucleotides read TGTGCCAGCATCGATGAACAGGGGGCGATAGAAGATACGCAGTATTTT.

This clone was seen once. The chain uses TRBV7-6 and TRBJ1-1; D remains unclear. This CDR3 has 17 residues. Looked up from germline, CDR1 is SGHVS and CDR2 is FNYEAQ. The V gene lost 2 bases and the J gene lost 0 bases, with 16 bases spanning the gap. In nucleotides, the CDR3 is TGTGCCAGCAGCTTACGAACACTAGGGAGAATGAACACTGAAGCTTTCTTT. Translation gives CASSLRTLGRMNTEAFF.

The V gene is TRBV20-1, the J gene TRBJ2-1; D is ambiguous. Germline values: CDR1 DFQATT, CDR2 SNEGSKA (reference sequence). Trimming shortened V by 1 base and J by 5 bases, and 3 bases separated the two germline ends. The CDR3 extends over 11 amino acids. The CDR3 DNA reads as TGCAGTGCTAGAGCTGACAATGAGCAGTTCTTC. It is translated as CSARADNEQFF.

In DNA, the CDR3 is TGCGCCAGCAGCTTGGGCGGGATCGCCTACGAGCAGTACTTC. Its protein is CASSLGGIAYEQYF. This chain connects TRBV5-1 to TRBJ2-7, with D maybe TRBD2 (6 bases). The germline CDR1 and CDR2 sequences are SGHRS and YFSETQ. Trimming shortened V by 0 bases and J by 2 bases, and 9 bases separated the two germline ends. This CDR3 is built from 14 residues.

Written as DNA, the CDR3 is TGTGCCACCAGTGACCCCGGGATCAATGAGCAGTTCTTC. This encodes CATSDPGINEQFF. V usage is TRBV24-1 and J usage is TRBJ2-1; tentatively, D is TRBD2 (5 bases). In germline, CDR1 is KGHDR, CDR2 SFDVKD. V was clipped by 4 bases and J by 6 bases, with 9 bases between them. CDR3 length equals 13 residues.

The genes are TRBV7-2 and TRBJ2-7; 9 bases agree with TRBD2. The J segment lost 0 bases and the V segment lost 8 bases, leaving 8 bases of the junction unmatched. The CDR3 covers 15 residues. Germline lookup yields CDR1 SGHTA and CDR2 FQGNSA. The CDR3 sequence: CASGSGRTSSYEQYF. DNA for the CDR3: TGTGCCAGCGGGAGCGGGAGGACTAGCTCCTACGAGCAGTACTTC.

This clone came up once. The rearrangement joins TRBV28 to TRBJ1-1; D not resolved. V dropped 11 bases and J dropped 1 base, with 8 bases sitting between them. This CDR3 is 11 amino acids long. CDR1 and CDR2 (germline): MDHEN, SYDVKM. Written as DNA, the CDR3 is TGTGCCGCGACAAGGAACACTGAAGCTTTCTTT. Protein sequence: CAATRNTEAFF.

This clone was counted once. The CDR3 protein is CASSSEIGTPAFYEQYF. CDR3 coding DNA: TGTGCCAGCAGCTCAGAAATCGGGACACCTGCCTTCTACGAGCAGTACTTC. The V call is TRBV7-9, the J call TRBJ2-7; tentatively, D is TRBD1 (6 bases). CDR3 size: 17 residues. Trimming left V 4 bases short and J 3 bases short, with 22 bases between. CDR1 is SEHNR and CDR2 is FQNEAQ in the germline V gene (reference sequence).

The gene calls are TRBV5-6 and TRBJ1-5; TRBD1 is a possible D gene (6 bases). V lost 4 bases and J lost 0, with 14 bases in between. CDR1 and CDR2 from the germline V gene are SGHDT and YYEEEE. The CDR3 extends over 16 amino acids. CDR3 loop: CASSRGQGFSNQPQHF. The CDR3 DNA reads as TGTGCCAGCAGCCGGGGACAAGGGTTTAGCAATCAGCCCCAGCATTTT.

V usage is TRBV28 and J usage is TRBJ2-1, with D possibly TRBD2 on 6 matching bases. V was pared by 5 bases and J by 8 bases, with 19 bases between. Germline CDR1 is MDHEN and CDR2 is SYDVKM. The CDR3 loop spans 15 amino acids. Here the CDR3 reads CASSIPGVSSYEQFF. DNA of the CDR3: TGTGCCAGCAGTATTCCGGGAGTGAGCAGCTATGAGCAGTTCTTC.

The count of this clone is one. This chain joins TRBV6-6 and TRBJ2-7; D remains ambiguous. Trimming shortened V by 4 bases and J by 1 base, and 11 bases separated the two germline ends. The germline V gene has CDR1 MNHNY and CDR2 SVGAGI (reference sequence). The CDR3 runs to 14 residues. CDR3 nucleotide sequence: TGTGCCAGCAGTTCTGGCGTCAGGTCCTACGAGCAGTACTTC. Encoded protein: CASSSGVRSYEQYF.

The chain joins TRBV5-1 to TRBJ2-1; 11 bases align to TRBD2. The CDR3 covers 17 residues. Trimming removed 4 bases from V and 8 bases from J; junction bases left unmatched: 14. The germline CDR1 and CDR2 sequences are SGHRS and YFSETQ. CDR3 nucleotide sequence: TGCGCCAGCAGCCCGATGATAATAGCGGGGGGGCAGGATGAGCAGTTCTTC. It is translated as CASSPMIIAGGQDEQFF.

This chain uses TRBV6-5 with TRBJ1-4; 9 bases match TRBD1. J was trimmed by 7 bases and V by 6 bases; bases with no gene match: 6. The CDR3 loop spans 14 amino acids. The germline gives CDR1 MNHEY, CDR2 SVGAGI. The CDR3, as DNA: TGTGCCAGCAGCGGGACAGGGACCATTGAAAAACTGTTTTTT. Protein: CASSGTGTIEKLFF.

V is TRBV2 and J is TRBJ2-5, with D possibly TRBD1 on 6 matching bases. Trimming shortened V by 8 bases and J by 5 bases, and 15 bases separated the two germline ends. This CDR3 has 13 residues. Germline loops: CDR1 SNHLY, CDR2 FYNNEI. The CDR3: CASQGLAPETQYF. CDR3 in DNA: TGTGCCAGCCAGGGGCTAGCTCCGGAGACCCAGTACTTC.

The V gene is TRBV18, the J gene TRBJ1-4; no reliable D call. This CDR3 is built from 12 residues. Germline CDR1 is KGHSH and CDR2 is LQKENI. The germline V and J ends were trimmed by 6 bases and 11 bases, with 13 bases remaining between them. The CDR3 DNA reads TGTGCCAGCTCCCACGACGGAGGCAAACTGTTTTTT. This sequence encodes CASSHDGGKLFF.